These 21 T cell receptor beta chains were sequenced from one sample in a study of CD8 T cells in Susac syndrome. RNA amounts of roughly 0.45 to 1 ug underwent reverse transcription with random hexamers. TCRdb re-called the immunoSEQ multiplex PCR reads with MiXCR, one entry per CDR3 protein. This sample carries tens of thousands of distinct CDR3 sequences, 95% to 97% of them seen once, and the ten largest clones take 0.55% to 0.75%. The specimen sequenced was CD8+ T cells from PBMCs. These receptors were taken from a human donor with Susac syndrome.

The J gene is TRBJ2-1, the V gene TRBV9, with D maybe TRBD2 (5 bases). This CDR3 contains 13 residues. The V end was cut by 3 bases, the J end by 10 bases, with 14 bases between. Germline V lookup: CDR1 SGDLS, CDR2 YYNGEE. The CDR3 DNA is TGTGCCAGCAGCGCGACCGGGGTCAAAGAGCAGTTCTTC. It specifies CASSATGVKEQFF.

The table lists this clonotype with a count of one. CDR3 DNA: TGTGCCAGCAGCCCACAGGGGTGGTCACCCCTCCACTTT. This encodes CASSPQGWSPLHF. The chain carries TRBV7-8 and TRBJ1-6; TRBD1 matches 7 bases. V lost 5 bases and J lost 10; bases outside the gene matches: 5. Germline lookup yields CDR1 SGHVS and CDR2 FQNEAQ. The CDR3 is 13 amino acids.

The CDR3, as DNA: TGCAGTGCTAGGACGGGACGGACCTACGAGCAGTACTTC. Translating it yields CSARTGRTYEQYF. The rearrangement joins TRBV20-1 to TRBJ2-7, with D perhaps given as TRBD1 or TRBD2 (5 bases each). The CDR3 runs to 13 residues. CDR1 and CDR2 from the germline V gene are DFQATT and SNEGSKA (reference sequence). Between the trimmed V and J ends, which lost 3 bases and 2 bases, there was a span of 11 bases.

For the CDR3, the DNA is TGTGCCAGCAGCCAAGACGCGGGGACCACTGAAGCTTTCTTT. The encoded protein is CASSQDAGTTEAFF. The V and J genes are TRBV3-1 and TRBJ1-1; D might be TRBD1 (5 bases). V shed 0 bases and J shed 4 bases, with 9 bases lying between them. Germline assignment: CDR1 LGHDT and CDR2 YNNKEL (reference sequence). This CDR3 is built from 14 residues. The whole variable domain, filled in from reference TRBV3-1 and TRBJ1-1, reads DTAVSQTPKYLVTQMGNDKSIKCEQNLGHDTMYWYKQDSKKFLKIMFSYNNKELIINETVPNRFSPKSPDKAHLNLHINSLELGDSAVYFCASSQDAGTTEAFFGQGTRLTVV.

This clonotype has only one observation. This chain joins TRBV4-3 and TRBJ1-6; no reliable D call. CDR3 length equals 15 residues. V was trimmed by 0 bases and J by 8 bases, leaving 11 bases between them. Germline CDR1 reads LGHNA; CDR2 reads YSLEER. This CDR3 is CASSQEAGLYSPLHF. In DNA, the CDR3 is TGCGCCAGCAGCCAAGAGGCAGGTCTTTATTCACCCCTCCACTTT.

The J gene is TRBJ2-3, the V gene TRBV18, with a weak D call TRBD2 (7 bases). The germline V gene encodes CDR1 KGHSH and CDR2 LQKENI. V lost 0 bases to trimming and J lost 2 bases, with 9 bases between them. This CDR3 contains 15 residues. In DNA, the CDR3 is TGTGCCAGCTCACCACCGGGGGGGCCCACAGATACGCAGTATTTT. It encodes CASSPPGGPTDTQYF.

The chain links TRBV29-1 to TRBJ2-2, with 9 bases identical to TRBD2. The V gene's germline CDR1 is SQVTM and CDR2 ANQGSEA. The CDR3 runs to 14 residues. J lost 6 bases, V lost 5 bases, and 7 bases had no gene match. CDR3 region: CSVSSAGGPGELFF. In DNA, the CDR3 is TGCAGCGTTTCTTCAGCGGGGGGTCCCGGGGAGCTGTTTTTT.

This clonotype was seen a handful of times. The chain has TRBV7-9 and TRBJ2-7; D uncertain. From germline, CDR1 is SEHNR and CDR2 FQNEAQ (reference sequence). Trimming shortened V by 6 bases and J by 0 bases, and 9 bases separated the two germline ends. This CDR3 region has 13 residues. This chain's CDR3 is CASSLAGSYEQYF. The CDR3 DNA reads as TGTGCCAGCAGTTTGGCAGGCTCCTACGAGCAGTACTTC.

This chain links TRBV7-2 with TRBJ2-1, with 9 bases matching TRBD1. The germline CDR1 and CDR2 sequences are SGHTA and FQGNSA. The CDR3 has 15 amino acids. V dropped 3 bases and J dropped 9; count of bases not matched to a gene: 9. The CDR3 nucleotides are TGTGCCAGCAGCTTCACCGGGACAGGGTCGGCTGAGCAGTTCTTC. Translated, it gives CASSFTGTGSAEQFF.

V is TRBV6-5 and J is TRBJ2-7; possibly TRBD1 or TRBD2 for D (5 bases each). V was shortened by 1 base and J by 3 bases, with 10 bases between the two germline ends. The germline V gene encodes CDR1 MNHEY and CDR2 SVGAGI. This CDR3 comprises 14 residues. Here the CDR3 DNA reads TGTGCCAGCAGTTACTTCCGGGACCGCTACGAGCAGTACTTC. Its protein is CASSYFRDRYEQYF.

The rearrangement joins TRBV7-9 to TRBJ2-3, with no clear D. The V gene lost 0 bases and the J gene lost 2 bases, with 12 bases spanning the gap. The CDR3 has 16 amino acids. In germline, CDR1 is SEHNR, CDR2 FQNEAQ (reference sequence). CDR3 amino acids: CASSLAPGRITDTQYF. In DNA form, the CDR3 reads TGTGCCAGCAGCTTAGCGCCAGGAAGAATCACAGATACGCAGTATTTT.

The J gene is TRBJ1-2, the V gene TRBV4-3, with no clear D. The germline V and J ends were trimmed by 0 bases and 6 bases, with 8 bases remaining between them. CDR3 length: 13 residues. Germline CDR1 and CDR2: LGHNA and YSLEER. The CDR3 nucleotides are TGCGCCAGCAGCCAAGATCCGTTCGATGGCTACACCTTC. Residues: CASSQDPFDGYTF.

This clonotype appeared a single time. The chain recombines TRBV20-1 with TRBJ1-2; TRBD1 is a possible D gene (5 bases). The CDR3 runs 15 residues. The V and J ends lost 4 bases and 0 bases respectively, with 15 bases between them. Germline assignment: CDR1 DFQATT and CDR2 SNEGSKA (reference sequence). CDR3 DNA sequence: TGCAGTGCTATGAGAGACAGTTTCGCTAACTATGGCTACACCTTC. This gives the protein CSAMRDSFANYGYTF.

The chain has TRBV4-1 and TRBJ2-3, with 8 bases aligning to TRBD2. The length of the CDR3 is 16 residues. CDR1 and CDR2 from the germline V gene are MGHRA and YSYEKL. The V and J ends lost 0 bases and 4 bases, in that order; junction bases with no gene match: 6. The CDR3: CASSQEGGGRSDTQYF. CDR3 in DNA: TGCGCCAGCAGCCAAGAAGGCGGGGGGCGGTCAGATACGCAGTATTTT.

The chain joins TRBV28 to TRBJ2-5, with 8 bases aligning to TRBD1. CDR1 is MDHEN, CDR2 SYDVKM, per germline. This CDR3 contains 16 residues. Losses at the gene ends were 3 bases for V and 5 bases for J; bases not matched to a gene: 11. CDR3 sequence: CASSFLGAGGEETQYF. CDR3 sequence (DNA): TGTGCCAGCAGTTTTCTCGGGGCAGGGGGCGAGGAGACCCAGTACTTC.

The genes are TRBV19 and TRBJ1-2; D is undetermined. Germline V gene lookup returns CDR1 LNHDA and CDR2 SQIVND (reference sequence). V lost 0 bases and J 4 bases, leaving 12 bases between the germline ends. The CDR3 sequence is 15 residues long. In DNA, the CDR3 is TGTGCCAGTAGTATAGATTGGGAGAGCCTCTATGGCTACACCTTC. Residues: CASSIDWESLYGYTF.

The gene calls are TRBV19 and TRBJ2-5; D call uncertain. The CDR3 has 13 amino acids. V lost 6 bases and J lost 5, with 13 bases in between. Germline CDR1 is LNHDA and CDR2 is SQIVND (reference sequence). The CDR3 DNA reads as TGTGCCAGTAGCAGAAACCCCCGGGAGACCCAGTACTTC. Translating gives CASSRNPRETQYF.

The chain has TRBV20-1 and TRBJ1-5, with D possibly being TRBD1 (5 bases). Trimming took 3 bases from V and 0 from J, leaving 12 bases between them. CDR3 length: 15 residues. Germline loops: CDR1 DFQATT, CDR2 SNEGSKA (reference sequence). The chain's CDR3 is CSASEWGDSNQPQHF. For the CDR3, the DNA is TGCAGTGCTAGCGAGTGGGGGGATAGCAATCAGCCCCAGCATTTT.

The rearrangement links TRBV27 to TRBJ1-5; tentative D call: TRBD1 (6 bases). Germline V gene data show CDR1 as MNHEY and CDR2 as SMNVEV (reference sequence). The CDR3 runs 16 residues. V shed 6 bases and J shed 3 bases, with 18 bases lying between them. The CDR3 here is CASRRIYRAHNQPQHF. The DNA of the CDR3 is TGTGCCAGCAGGCGCATCTACAGGGCTCACAATCAGCCCCAGCATTTT.

The chain employs TRBV7-2 and TRBJ1-5, with 9 nucleotides matching TRBD1. This CDR3 spans 17 amino acids. Trimming cost V 4 bases and J 3 bases; bases outside gene matches: 10. From germline, CDR1 is SGHTA and CDR2 FQGNSA. DNA of the CDR3: TGTGCCAGCAGCTCCCTAGAGGGGACAGGGCTCAATCAGCCCCAGCATTTT. The encoded protein is CASSSLEGTGLNQPQHF.

The rearrangement links TRBV6-5 to TRBJ2-7; 7 bases are shared with TRBD1. V shed 3 bases, J shed 6 bases, and the junction held 8 bases outside the gene matches. The CDR3 is 14 residues long. Per germline, CDR1 MNHEY and CDR2 SVGAGI. Written as DNA, the CDR3 is TGTGCCAGCAGTTATCGGCGGACAGGAGGCGAGCAGTACTTC. Its translation is CASSYRRTGGEQYF.